This T cell receptor (beta chain) was sequenced during a study of T cells in tuberculosis. Broader study findings: Active tuberculosis TCR-alpha repertoires lay closer to GMM-specific TCRs than IGRA-negative controls, suggesting clonal expansion. Active tuberculosis cases were adults; controls were adolescents.

CDR1 is ENHRY, CDR2 SYGVKD, per germline. Trimming removed 5 bases from V and 3 bases from J, with 10 bases in between. The CDR3 contains 13 residues. Concerning this clone itself: Its target is not known.

Repertoires were generated with immunoSEQ multiplex PCR, while TCRdb's copy carries only in-frame clones and drops some. The data contain 20,000 to 25,000 clones, around nine tenths of them singletons. The clonotype originates from a donor aged 10 to 29 with latent tuberculosis or without tuberculosis infection. Some clones in this sample may be carry-over from other donors' samples. V and J are TRBV10-3 and TRBJ1-1, with a weak D call TRBD1 (6 bases). The specimen was PBMCs. The CDR3 reads CAISRDIDTEAFF. CDR3 coding DNA: TGTGCCATCAGTCGGGACATTGACACTGAAGCTTTCTTT.